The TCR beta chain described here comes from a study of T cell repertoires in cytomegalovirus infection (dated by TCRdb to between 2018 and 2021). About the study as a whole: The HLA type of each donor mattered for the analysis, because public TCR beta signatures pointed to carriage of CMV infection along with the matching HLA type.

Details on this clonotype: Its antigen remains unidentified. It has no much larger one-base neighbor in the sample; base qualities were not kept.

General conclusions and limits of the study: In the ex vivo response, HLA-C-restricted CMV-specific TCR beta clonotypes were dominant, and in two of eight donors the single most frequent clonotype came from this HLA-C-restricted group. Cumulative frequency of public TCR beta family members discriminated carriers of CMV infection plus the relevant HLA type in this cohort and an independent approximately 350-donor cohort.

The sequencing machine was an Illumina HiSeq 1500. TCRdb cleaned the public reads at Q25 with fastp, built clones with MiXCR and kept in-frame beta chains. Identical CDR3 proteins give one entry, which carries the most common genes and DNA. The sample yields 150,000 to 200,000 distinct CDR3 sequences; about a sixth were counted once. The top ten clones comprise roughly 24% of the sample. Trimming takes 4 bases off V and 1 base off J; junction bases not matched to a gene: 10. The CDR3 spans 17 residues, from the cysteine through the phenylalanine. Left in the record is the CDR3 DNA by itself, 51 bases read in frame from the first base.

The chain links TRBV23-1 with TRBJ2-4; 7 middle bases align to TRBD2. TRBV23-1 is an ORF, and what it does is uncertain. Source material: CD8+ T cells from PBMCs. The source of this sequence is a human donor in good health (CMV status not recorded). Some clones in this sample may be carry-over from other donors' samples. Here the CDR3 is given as CASSLLGGAVAKNIQYF. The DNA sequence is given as TGCGCCAGCAGTCTCTTGGGAGGGGCGGTCGCCAAAAACATTCAGTACTTC.